The 2 T cell receptor beta chains listed next were all sequenced from one sample in a study of CD8 T cells in ankylosing spondylitis. In TCRdb, the 5' RACE reads were re-called with MiXCR into one record per CDR3 protein. The data contain over 150,000 distinct CDR3 sequences, roughly 20% of them singletons. The sample comprised blood, either unsorted or a sorted T cell fraction (not recorded which). These TCRs come from a male donor under 35 with ankylosing spondylitis or in good health (not recorded which).

The chain couples TRBV27 to TRBJ2-7; 10 bases are shared with TRBD2. The CDR3 runs 15 residues. Germline trimming cut 5 bases from V and 4 bases from J; bases unmatched to any gene: 8. Per germline, CDR1 MNHEY and CDR2 SMNVEV (reference sequence). CDR3 sequence reads: CASSTKREGLYEQYF. The CDR3 region has the DNA TGTGCCAGCAGTACCAAGCGGGAGGGCCTGTACGAGCAGTACTTC.

DNA for the CDR3: TGTGCCAGCAGCACCCGACAGGGTTATAATGAAAAACTGTTTTTT. Translating gives CASSTRQGYNEKLFF. The J gene is TRBJ1-4, the V gene TRBV7-6; TRBD1 aligns across 7 bases. V gave up 5 bases and J gave up 4 bases; unmatched junction bases: 7. Germline V gene sequence: CDR1 SGHVS, CDR2 FNYEAQ. CDR3 size: 15 residues.